One and the same sample provided the 2 T cell receptor beta chains below, sequenced in a study of T-cell reconstitution after alpha-beta-depleted transplantation in children. The TCRbeta library was prepared with unique molecular identifiers. Each CDR3 protein is one row after TCRdb ran MiXCR on the PCR reads. The sample has around 670,000 distinct CDR3 sequences, around 13% seen once; the top ten hold around 0.8%. The source material was PBMCs, sampled before TCRalphabeta/CD19-depleted stem cell transplant. These receptors came from a girl aged 2 to 10 with congenital amegakaryocytic thrombocytopenia, due to receive a stem cell transplant.

In the case of this clonotype: A much larger clone lies one base from this, so it may be a read error. This chain uses TRBV6-1 with TRBJ1-2; tentative D call: TRBD1 (6 bases). Germline CDR1 reads MNHNS; CDR2 reads SASEGT. Trimming removed 5 bases at V and 7 bases at J, with 14 bases between. The CDR3 totals 13 residues. The CDR3 loop reads CASSTAGVRGYTF. The CDR3 DNA follows: TGTGCCAGCAGTACGGCAGGGGTACGTGGCTACACCTTC.

The chain joins TRBV14 to TRBJ2-7; D is unclear. Germline V gives CDR1 SGHDN, CDR2 FVKESK. The CDR3 runs 12 residues. With 4 bases removed from V and 4 bases from J, the gap between germline ends came to 8 bases. CDR3 bases: TGTGCCAGCAGCCCCAAGGATTACGAGCAGTACTTC. It encodes CASSPKDYEQYF.